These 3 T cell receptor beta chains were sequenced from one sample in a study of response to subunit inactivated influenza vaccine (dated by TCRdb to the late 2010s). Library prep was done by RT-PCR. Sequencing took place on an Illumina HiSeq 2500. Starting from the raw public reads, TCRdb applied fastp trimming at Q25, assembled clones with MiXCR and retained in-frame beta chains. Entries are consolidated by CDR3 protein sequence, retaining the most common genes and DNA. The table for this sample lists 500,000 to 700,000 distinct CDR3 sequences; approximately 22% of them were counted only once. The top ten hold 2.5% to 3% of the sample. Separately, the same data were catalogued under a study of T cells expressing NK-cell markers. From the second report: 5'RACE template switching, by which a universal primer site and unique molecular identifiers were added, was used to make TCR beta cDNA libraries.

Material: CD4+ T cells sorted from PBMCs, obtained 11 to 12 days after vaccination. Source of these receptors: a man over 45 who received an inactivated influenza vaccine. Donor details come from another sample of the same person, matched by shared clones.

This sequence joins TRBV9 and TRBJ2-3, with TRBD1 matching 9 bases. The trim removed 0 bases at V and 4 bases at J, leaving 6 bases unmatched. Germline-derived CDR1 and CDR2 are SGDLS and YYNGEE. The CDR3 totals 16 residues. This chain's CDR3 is CASSVDAGQGPDTQYF. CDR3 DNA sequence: TGTGCCAGCAGCGTAGACGCGGGACAGGGACCAGATACGCAGTATTTT.

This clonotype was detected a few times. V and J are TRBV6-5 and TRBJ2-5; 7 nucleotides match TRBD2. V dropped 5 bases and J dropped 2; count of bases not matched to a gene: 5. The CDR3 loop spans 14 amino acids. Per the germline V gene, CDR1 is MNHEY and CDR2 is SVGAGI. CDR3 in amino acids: CASSHGGSQETQYF. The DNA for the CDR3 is TGTGCCAGCAGTCACGGGGGGTCACAAGAGACCCAGTACTTC.

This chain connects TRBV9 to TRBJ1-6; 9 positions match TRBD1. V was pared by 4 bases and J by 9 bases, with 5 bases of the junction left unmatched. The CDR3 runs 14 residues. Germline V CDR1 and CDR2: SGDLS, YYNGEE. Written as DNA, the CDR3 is TGTGCCAGCAGCACTCGGGACAGGGCTTCACCCCTCCACTTT. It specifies CASSTRDRASPLHF.